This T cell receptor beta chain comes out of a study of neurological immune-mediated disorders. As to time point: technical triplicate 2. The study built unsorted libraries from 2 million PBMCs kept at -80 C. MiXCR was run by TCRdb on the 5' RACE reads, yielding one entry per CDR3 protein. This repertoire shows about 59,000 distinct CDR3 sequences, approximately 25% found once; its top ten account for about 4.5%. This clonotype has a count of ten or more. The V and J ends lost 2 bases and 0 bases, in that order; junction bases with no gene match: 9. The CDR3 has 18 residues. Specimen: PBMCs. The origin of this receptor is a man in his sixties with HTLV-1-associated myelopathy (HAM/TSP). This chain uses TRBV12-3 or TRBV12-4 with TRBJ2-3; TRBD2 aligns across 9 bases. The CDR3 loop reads CASSLRRRTSGSTDTQYF. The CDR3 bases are TGTGCCAGCAGTTTAAGGCGTCGAACTAGCGGGAGCACAGATACGCAGTATTTT.